This TCR beta chain originates from a study of OX40 agonist ivuxolimab in advanced cancers. This CDR3 has 12 residues. V gave up 4 bases and J gave up 5 bases; unmatched junction bases: 4. The germline V gene has CDR1 GTSNPN and CDR2 SVGIG (reference sequence). The assay was immunoSEQ multiplex PCR, and TCRdb's table has in-frame clones only and misses some. The table includes some 62,000 clones, approximately 85% detected once. This clone was seen more than once but under ten times. The gene calls are TRBV30 and TRBJ2-5; the match to TRBD1 covers 7 bases. This TCR was recovered from an adult with an advanced solid tumor such as melanoma, head and neck, liver or kidney cancer. The starting material was CD4+ or CD8+ T cells sorted from blood, obtained in a trial of the OX40 agonist ivuxolimab. The CDR3 here is CAWTTDRETQYF. The CDR3 DNA sequence: TGTGCCTGGACCACGGACAGGGAGACCCAGTACTTC.